The clone carrying this T cell receptor beta chain was counted between two and nine times. Its antigen remains unknown. The sample comes from a study of T cells after yellow fever vaccination. Notes on the study in general: The booster saw the reappearance of most primary-vaccination clones (approximately 97% CD4, 88% CD8).

TCRdb passed the 5' RACE reads through MiXCR, listing each CDR3 protein once. This sample has 300,000 to 350,000 distinct CDR3 sequences; less than 9.5% occur once, and the top ten carry approximately 16%. V lost 0 bases to trimming and J lost 2 bases, with 9 bases between them. The CDR3 covers 15 residues. Germline V gene lookup returns CDR1 SGHDT and CDR2 YYEEEE. The specimen was PBMCs, collected more than 40 days after the first yellow fever vaccination. V usage is TRBV5-6 and J usage is TRBJ2-1; no reliable D call. The TCR originated in a man in his late teens or twenties who received the YFV17D yellow fever vaccine. DNA for the CDR3: TGTGCCAGCAGCTTGGTTAGGATGGCCTACAATGAGCAGTTCTTC. Its protein product is CASSLVRMAYNEQFF.